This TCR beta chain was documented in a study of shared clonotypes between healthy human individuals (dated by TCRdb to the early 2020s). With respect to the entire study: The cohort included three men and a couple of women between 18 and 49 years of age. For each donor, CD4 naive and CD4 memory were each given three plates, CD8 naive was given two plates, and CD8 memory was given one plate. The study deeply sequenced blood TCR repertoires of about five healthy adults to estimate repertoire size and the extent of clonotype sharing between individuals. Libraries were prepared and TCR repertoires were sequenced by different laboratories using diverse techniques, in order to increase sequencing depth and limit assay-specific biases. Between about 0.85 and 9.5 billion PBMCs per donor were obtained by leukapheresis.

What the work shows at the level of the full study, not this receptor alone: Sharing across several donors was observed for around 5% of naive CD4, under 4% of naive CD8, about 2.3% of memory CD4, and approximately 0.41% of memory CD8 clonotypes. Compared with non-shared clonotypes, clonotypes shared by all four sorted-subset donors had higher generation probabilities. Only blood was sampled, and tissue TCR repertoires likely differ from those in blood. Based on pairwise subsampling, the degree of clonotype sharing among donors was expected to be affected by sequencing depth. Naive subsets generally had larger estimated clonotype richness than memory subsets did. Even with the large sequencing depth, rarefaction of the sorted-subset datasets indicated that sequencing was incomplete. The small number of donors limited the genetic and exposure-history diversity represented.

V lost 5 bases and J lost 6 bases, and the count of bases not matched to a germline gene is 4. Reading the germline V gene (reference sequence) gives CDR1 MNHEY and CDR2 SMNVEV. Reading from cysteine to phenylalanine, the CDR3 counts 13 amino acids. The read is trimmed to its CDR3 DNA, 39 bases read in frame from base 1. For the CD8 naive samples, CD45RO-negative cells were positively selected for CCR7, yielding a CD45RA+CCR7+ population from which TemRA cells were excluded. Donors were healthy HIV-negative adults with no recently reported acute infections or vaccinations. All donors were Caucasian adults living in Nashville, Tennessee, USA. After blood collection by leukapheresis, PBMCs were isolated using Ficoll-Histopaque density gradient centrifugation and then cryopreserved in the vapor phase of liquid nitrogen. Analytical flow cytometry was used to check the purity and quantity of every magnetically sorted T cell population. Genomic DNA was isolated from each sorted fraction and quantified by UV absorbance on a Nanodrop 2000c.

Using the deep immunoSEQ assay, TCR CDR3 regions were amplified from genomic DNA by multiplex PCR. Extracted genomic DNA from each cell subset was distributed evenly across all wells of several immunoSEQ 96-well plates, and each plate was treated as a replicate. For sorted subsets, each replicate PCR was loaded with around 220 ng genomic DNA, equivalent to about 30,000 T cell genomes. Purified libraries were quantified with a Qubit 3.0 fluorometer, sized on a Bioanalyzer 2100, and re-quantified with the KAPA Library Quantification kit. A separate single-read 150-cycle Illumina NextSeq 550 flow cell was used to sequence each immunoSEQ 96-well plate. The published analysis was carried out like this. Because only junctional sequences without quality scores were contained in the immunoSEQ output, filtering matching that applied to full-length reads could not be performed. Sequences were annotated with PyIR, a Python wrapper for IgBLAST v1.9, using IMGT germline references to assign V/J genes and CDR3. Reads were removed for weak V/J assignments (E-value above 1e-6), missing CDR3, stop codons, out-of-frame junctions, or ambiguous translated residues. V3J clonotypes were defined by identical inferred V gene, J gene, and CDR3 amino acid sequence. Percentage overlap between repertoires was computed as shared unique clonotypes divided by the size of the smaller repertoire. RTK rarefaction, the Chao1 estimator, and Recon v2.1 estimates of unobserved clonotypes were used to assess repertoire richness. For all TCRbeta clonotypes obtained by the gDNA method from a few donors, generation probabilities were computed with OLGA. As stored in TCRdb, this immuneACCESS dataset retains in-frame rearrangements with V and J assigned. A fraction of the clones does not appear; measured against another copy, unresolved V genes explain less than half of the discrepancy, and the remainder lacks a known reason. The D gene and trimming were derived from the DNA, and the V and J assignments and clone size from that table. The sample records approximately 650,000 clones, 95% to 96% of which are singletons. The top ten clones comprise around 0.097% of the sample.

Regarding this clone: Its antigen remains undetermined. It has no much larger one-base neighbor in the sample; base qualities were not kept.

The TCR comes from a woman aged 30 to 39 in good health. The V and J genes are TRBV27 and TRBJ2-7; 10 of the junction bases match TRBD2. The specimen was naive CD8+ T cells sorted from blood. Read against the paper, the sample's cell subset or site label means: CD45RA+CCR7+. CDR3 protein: CASSLAGAFEQYF. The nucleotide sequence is TGTGCCAGCAGTCTAGCGGGAGCGTTCGAGCAGTACTTC.